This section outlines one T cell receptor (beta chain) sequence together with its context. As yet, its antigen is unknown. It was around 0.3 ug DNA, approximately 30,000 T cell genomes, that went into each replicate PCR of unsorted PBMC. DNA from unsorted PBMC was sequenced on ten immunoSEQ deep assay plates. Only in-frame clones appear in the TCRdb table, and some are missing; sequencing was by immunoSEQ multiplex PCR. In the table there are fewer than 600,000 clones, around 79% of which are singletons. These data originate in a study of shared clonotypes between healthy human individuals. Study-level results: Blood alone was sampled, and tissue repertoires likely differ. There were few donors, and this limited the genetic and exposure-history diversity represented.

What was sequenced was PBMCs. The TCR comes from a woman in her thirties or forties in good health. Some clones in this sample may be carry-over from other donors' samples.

The CDR3 spells CASSQTGTGNQPQHF. In DNA, the CDR3 is TGTGCCAGCAGCCAAACAGGGACCGGCAATCAGCCCCAGCATTTT. The chain links TRBV6-5 to TRBJ1-5; tentatively, D is TRBD1 (6 bases). Trimming left V 6 bases short and J 2 bases short, with 14 bases between. Germline CDR1 is MNHEY and CDR2 is SVGAGI. The CDR3 has 15 amino acids.